This T cell receptor beta chain was documented in a study of blood T cell repertoires in COVID-19. Background on the study: Donors in the United States, Italy and Spain gave samples during acute or convalescent COVID-19. The analysed material was cDNA or gDNA that came from T cells, B-cell-depleted T cells, or PBMCs.

Germline CDR1 is SGHAT and CDR2 is FQNNGV. The V end was cut by 0 bases, the J end by 1 base, with 10 bases between. CDR3 length: 15 amino acids. In the source study's methods: Reference gene primer amplification in the assay estimated nucleated cell counts. Clones were read by immunoSEQ multiplex PCR, and TCRdb kept only the in-frame ones, dropping some. The V and J calls and the clone size are those of that table, but D and trimming were determined from the DNA. The table lists roughly 380,000 clones, around 85% of them singletons. The chain has TRBV11-2 and TRBJ2-7; D gene unclear. Sequencing was done on a sample of peripheral blood. The receptor was derived from a woman between 18 and 29 years old with acute or convalescent COVID-19. CDR3 nucleotide sequence: TGTGCCAGCAGCTTAGATCAGGTTGGGTCCTACGAGCAGTACTTC. This encodes CASSLDQVGSYEQYF.